This passage covers 25 T cell receptor beta chains from one sample sequenced in a study of T cells in localized non-small cell lung cancer. The method was immunoSEQ multiplex PCR; TCRdb's version includes in-frame clones alone and lacks a portion of them. The sample shows 20,000 to 25,000 clones, roughly nine tenths of them seen only once. The sequencing used PBMCs, collected before any cancer treatment. These receptors were taken from a man between 40 and 70 years old with stage II squamous cell lung carcinoma.

The chain joins TRBV18 to TRBJ1-4; TRBD1 is a possible D gene (5 bases). The CDR3 is 20 amino acids. V was cut by 3 bases and J by 0 bases, with 23 bases left in between. CDR1 is KGHSH, CDR2 LQKENI, per germline. The CDR3 sequence is CASSPGRRRDRHTTNEKLFF. The DNA of the CDR3 is TGTGCCAGCTCACCGGGTAGGAGACGGGACCGACATACAACTAATGAAAAACTGTTTTTT.

This sequence joins TRBV7-9 and TRBJ1-3, with D hard to call. CDR3 length equals 14 residues. Trimming left V 3 bases short and J 0 bases short, with 6 bases between. CDR1 and CDR2 (germline): SEHNR, FQNEAQ (reference sequence). CDR3 protein: CASSFTSSGNTIYF. The CDR3 DNA sequence: TGTGCCAGCAGCTTTACTAGCTCTGGAAACACCATATATTTT.

This chain's CDR3 is CASRGDEQFF. CDR3 bases: TGTGCCAGCAGAGGGGATGAGCAGTTCTTC. The chain is built from TRBV7-9 and TRBJ2-1; tentative D call: TRBD1 (5 bases). The germline V and J ends were trimmed by 6 bases and 8 bases, with 5 bases remaining between them. CDR3 length equals 10 residues. Per the germline V gene, CDR1 is SEHNR and CDR2 is FQNEAQ (reference sequence).

The J gene is TRBJ2-3, the V gene TRBV2, with TRBD2 as a possible D gene (5 bases). V was pared by 8 bases and J by 4 bases, with 7 bases between. This CDR3 spans 11 amino acids. The germline V gene encodes CDR1 SNHLY and CDR2 FYNNEI. CDR3 nucleotide sequence: TGTGCCAGCGGGAGCCCAGATACGCAGTATTTT. This codes for CASGSPDTQYF.

The chain is built from TRBV11-2 and TRBJ1-1; no firm D call. Germline CDR1 is SGHAT and CDR2 is FQNNGV. V was cut by 0 bases and J by 5 bases, with 16 bases left in between. The CDR3 sequence is 16 residues long. CDR3 residues: CASSLEFTVRRTEAFF. The CDR3, as DNA: TGTGCCAGCAGCTTAGAATTTACAGTGCGGAGGACTGAAGCTTTCTTT.

This clone was counted a single time. The chain has TRBV6-5 and TRBJ1-1; D is possibly TRBD1 (6 bases). The V end lost 2 bases, the J end lost 4 bases, and 11 bases lay between the germline ends. The CDR3 has 14 amino acids. Germline CDR1 and CDR2: MNHEY and SVGAGI. The CDR3 protein is CASSYGGRRTEAFF. In DNA, the CDR3 is TGTGCCAGCAGTTACGGGGGGCGCCGCACTGAAGCTTTCTTT.

Sample share makes this clone medium-sized (0.01 to 0.1%). The chain is built from TRBV11-2 and TRBJ1-2, with TRBD1 identical over 8 bases. The ends lost 0 bases at V and 5 bases at J; junction bases unmatched: 5. This CDR3 has 15 amino acids. Germline values: CDR1 SGHAT, CDR2 FQNNGV. CDR3 bases: TGTGCCAGCAGCTTAGATCTAACAGGGGGTTATGGCTACACCTTC. Protein: CASSLDLTGGYGYTF.

V gene TRBV4-1 combines with J gene TRBJ2-2; D ambiguous. The CDR3 covers 17 residues. Germline CDR1 MGHRA, CDR2 YSYEKL. Trimming cost V 3 bases and J 2 bases, with 16 bases left between them. CDR3 DNA: TGCGCCAGCAGCCATGTTCTAGTAACCTACAACACCGGGGAGCTGTTTTTT. Its protein product is CASSHVLVTYNTGELFF.

V usage is TRBV6-5 and J usage is TRBJ2-7, with 8 bases matching TRBD1. The trim removed 5 bases at V and 3 bases at J, leaving 6 bases unmatched. The CDR3 is made up of 14 amino acids. Per germline, CDR1 MNHEY and CDR2 SVGAGI. The CDR3: CASSRSDRDYEQYF. The CDR3 nucleotides read TGTGCCAGCAGTCGTTCGGACAGGGACTACGAGCAGTACTTC.

V is TRBV27 and J is TRBJ1-5; D unclear. The CDR3 length is 13 residues. The germline V gene has CDR1 MNHEY and CDR2 SMNVEV (reference sequence). Trimming pared 5 bases from V and 7 bases from J, leaving 12 bases between. The CDR3 region has the DNA TGTGCCAGCAGTCCGGGCTCAGGACAGCCCCAGCATTTT. Translation: CASSPGSGQPQHF.

The J gene is TRBJ2-3, the V gene TRBV27, with D possibly being TRBD1 (5 bases). V was shortened by 3 bases and J by 10 bases, with 14 bases between the two germline ends. From germline, CDR1 is MNHEY and CDR2 SMNVEV (reference sequence). CDR3 length: 13 residues. The CDR3 coding sequence is TGTGCCAGCAGTTTGTCAGGGTTTTTAGCGCAGTATTTT. This encodes CASSLSGFLAQYF.

V gene TRBV7-8 combines with J gene TRBJ2-7; 11 bases are a match to TRBD2. After removal of 5 bases from V and 4 bases from J, the junction contained 13 bases not matched to a gene. There are 17 residues in the CDR3. CDR1 is SGHVS and CDR2 is FQNEAQ in the germline V gene. In DNA, the CDR3 is TGTGCCAGCAGCGTAGGGACTAGCGGAAATTCCTTTTACGAGCAGTACTTC. It translates to CASSVGTSGNSFYEQYF.

The chain combines TRBV2 with TRBJ1-1, with D unclear. The CDR3 sequence is 15 residues long. Trimming removed 5 bases from V and 0 bases from J, with 13 bases in between. Germline assignment: CDR1 SNHLY and CDR2 FYNNEI. The CDR3 coding sequence is TGTGCCAGCAGTCCGCTCGGATCTATGAACACTGAAGCTTTCTTT. Translating gives CASSPLGSMNTEAFF.

This chain links TRBV2 with TRBJ2-2; D unclear. Germline V CDR1 and CDR2: SNHLY, FYNNEI. The CDR3 sequence is 13 residues long. V lost 8 bases, J lost 9 bases, and 16 bases lay in between. CDR3 nucleotide sequence: TGTGCCAGCGCGAATCATAAGGGCCGGGAGCTGTTTTTT. Protein sequence: CASANHKGRELFF.

The chain is built from TRBV6-1 and TRBJ1-3, with no clear D. The V and J ends lost 3 bases and 4 bases respectively, with 10 bases between them. The CDR3 spans 14 residues. Germline-derived CDR1 and CDR2 are MNHNS and SASEGT. The CDR3 sequence: CASSEAGWGNTIYF. The CDR3 region has the DNA TGTGCCAGCAGTGAGGCAGGATGGGGAAACACCATATATTTT.

The gene calls are TRBV19 and TRBJ1-2; TRBD1 agrees at 7 bases. This CDR3 spans 14 amino acids. J lost 9 bases, V lost 3 bases, and 10 bases had no gene match. Germline CDR1 is LNHDA and CDR2 is SQIVND (reference sequence). CDR3 sequence: CASSMEEGAMSYTF. The DNA for the CDR3 is TGTGCCAGTAGTATGGAAGAGGGGGCGATGAGCTACACCTTC.

J is TRBJ2-3 and V is TRBV7-2; D gene unclear. This CDR3 has 16 residues. Germline CDR1 is SGHTA and CDR2 is FQGNSA. Trimming removed 2 bases at V and 0 bases at J, with 12 bases between. The CDR3 DNA is TGTGCCAGCAGCTTAAACGTCTACCGGAGCACAGATACGCAGTATTTT. Protein: CASSLNVYRSTDTQYF.

This chain links TRBV29-1 with TRBJ2-3; 7 bases map to TRBD2. The trim removed 8 bases at V and 0 bases at J, leaving 11 bases unmatched. The CDR3 loop spans 15 amino acids. CDR1 SQVTM and CDR2 ANQGSEA come from the germline V gene. The CDR3 is CSSRGGSASTDTQYF. CDR3 DNA sequence: TGCAGCTCCCGGGGCGGGAGCGCTAGCACAGATACGCAGTATTTT.

V usage is TRBV5-6 and J usage is TRBJ2-7; D is unclear. Trimming cost V 0 bases and J 2 bases, with 9 bases left between them. The CDR3 has 14 amino acids. In germline, CDR1 is SGHDT, CDR2 YYEEEE. The CDR3 loop reads CASSLVERPYEQYF. For the CDR3, the DNA is TGTGCCAGCAGCTTGGTGGAGAGACCCTACGAGCAGTACTTC.

The CDR3 loop reads CASTDSGQISNQPQHF. The CDR3 DNA sequence: TGTGCCAGTACCGATTCAGGACAGATTAGCAATCAGCCCCAGCATTTT. The J gene is TRBJ1-5, the V gene TRBV19, with D tentatively TRBD1 (6 bases). Looked up from germline, CDR1 is LNHDA and CDR2 is SQIVND (reference sequence). Trimming pared 7 bases from V and 0 bases from J, leaving 16 bases between. The CDR3 consists of 16 residues.

The chain links TRBV29-1 to TRBJ2-1, with 13 bases matching TRBD2. Germline V gives CDR1 SQVTM, CDR2 ANQGSEA. The J segment lost 6 bases and the V segment lost 7 bases, leaving 3 bases of the junction unmatched. This CDR3 is 13 amino acids long. The CDR3 nucleotides are TGCAGCGCCGGACTAGCGGGAGTCAATGAGCAGTTCTTC. Protein sequence: CSAGLAGVNEQFF.

The V gene is TRBV7-8, the J gene TRBJ1-1, with 9 bases that match TRBD1. CDR1 is SGHVS, CDR2 FQNEAQ, per germline. This CDR3 has 15 amino acids. J was trimmed by 5 bases and V by 5 bases; bases with no gene match: 9. The CDR3 loop is CASSLGQGLVTEAFF. The CDR3 coding sequence is TGTGCCAGCAGCCTGGGACAGGGATTGGTGACTGAAGCTTTCTTT.

The gene calls are TRBV11-2 and TRBJ1-3; 10 bases align to TRBD1. The CDR3 spans 15 residues. In germline, CDR1 is SGHAT, CDR2 FQNNGV. The V gene end was trimmed by 8 bases and the J gene end by 0 bases; junction bases not matched to a gene: 4. This CDR3 reads CASGTGARSGNTIYF. The CDR3, as DNA: TGTGCCAGCGGGACAGGGGCCCGCTCTGGAAACACCATATATTTT. The full variable domain, in which reference TRBV11-2 and TRBJ1-3 provide the parts outside the CDR3, is EAGVAQSPRYKIIEKRQSVAFWCNPISGHATLYWYQQILGQGPKLLIQFQNNGVVDDSQLPKDRFSAERLKGVDSTLKIQPAKLEDSAVYLCASGTGARSGNTIYFGEGSWLTVV.

The V and J genes are TRBV2 and TRBJ2-2; 16 nucleotides match TRBD2. Trimming removed 7 bases from V and 7 bases from J; junction bases left unmatched: 3. This CDR3 comprises 15 residues. The V gene's germline CDR1 is SNHLY and CDR2 FYNNEI. CDR3 DNA sequence: TGTGCCAGCATTGGGACTAGCGGGAGGGACGGGGAGCTGTTTTTT. Protein: CASIGTSGRDGELFF.

This clone appeared once. The chain employs TRBV18 and TRBJ2-2, with D perhaps TRBD2 (5 bases). Germline assignment: CDR1 KGHSH and CDR2 LQKENI. The CDR3 has 15 amino acids. V shed 5 bases and J shed 6 bases, with 16 bases lying between them. CDR3 bases: TGTGCCAGCTCATCTGACTCCGGGAATCCCGGGGAGCTGTTTTTT. The encoded protein is CASSSDSGNPGELFF.